Below, one T cell receptor (beta chain) is given with its context. Its antigen is currently unknown. The sample is drawn from a study of vaccination effects on CD4 cells after COVID-19. About the research overall: Samples that were drawn after vaccination came a median of 72 days after the second dose.

Germline V gene sequence: CDR1 SGHVS, CDR2 FQNEAQ. This CDR3 contains 14 residues. Deletions cut 5 bases from V and 7 bases from J, with 18 bases between. TCRdb's copy holds only in-frame clones and misses some; the assay was immunoSEQ multiplex PCR. Of 15,000 to 20,000 clones detected, roughly three quarters appear once; the ten largest clones hold about 20%. ViraFEST expansion of antigen-specific CD4+ T cells with viral peptide pools preceded sequencing. A 10-day culture period preceded the isolation of CD4+ T cells. Two-dose BNT162b2 or mRNA-1273 vaccination was given to participants. The sample in question was CD4+ T cells from PBMCs cultured with HCoV-NL63 spike peptides, obtained after COVID-19 vaccination. The chain carries TRBV7-8 and TRBJ2-7; D perhaps matches TRBD1 (5 bases). This receptor was identified in a human donor who received a COVID-19 vaccine. This chain's CDR3 is CASSPQGGRREQYF. The CDR3 DNA is TGTGCCAGCAGCCCCCAGGGCGGCCGTCGTGAGCAGTACTTC.